This TCR beta chain was profiled in a study of T cells in Graves' hyperthyroidism and ophthalmopathy (dated by TCRdb to about 2019). About the study as a whole: Peripheral blood was sampled at the time of initial diagnosis, prior to any treatment. A discovery cohort of about a hundred patients, 43 with Graves' ophthalmopathy and roughly 59 with stable Graves' hyperthyroidism, was used to find distinguishing TCR V-J signatures. Prospective prediction of ophthalmopathy was tested in an independent validation cohort consisting of about 19 hyperthyroidism patients and some 17 patients who later progressed to ophthalmopathy. The roughly 99 discovery patients were divided at random into training and test sets in a 7:3 ratio. The study also compared thyroid tissue and blood T-cell repertoires from about six Graves' hyperthyroidism patients. After blood sampling, hyperthyroidism patients were treated with methimazole at a starting dose of 30 mg daily, and ophthalmopathy patients were treated with high-dose intravenous methylprednisolone. The paper describes TCR Vbeta CDR3 sequencing of 140 or so peripheral blood samples, made up of approximately 40 ophthalmopathy patients, approximately 76 hyperthyroidism patients and about 17 progressor patients. Paper-wide results and their limitations: A 13 V-J signature model separated ophthalmopathy from stable hyperthyroidism, with roughly 88% sensitivity and 81.08% specificity in cross-validation and 80%/75% in testing. In validation, progression to ophthalmopathy was predicted by the model with roughly 69% sensitivity and approximately 78% specificity, a median of approximately 6.5 months before onset. No statistical method was used to fix the sample size in advance, and group allocation was not hidden from the investigators. Most expanded thyroid clonotypes (frequency above 0.001) were also detected in blood, suggesting blood repertoires may reflect thyroid immune responses.

Stable Graves' hyperthyroidism was defined as no progression to ophthalmopathy during 18 months of follow-up. The hyperthyroidism patients were between 18 and 65 years old and newly diagnosed, with a disease duration of less than 2 months. The study excluded patients with uncontrolled infections, other autoimmune diseases, pregnancy or lactation. Clinical symptoms, serum thyroxine and TRAb, thyroid ultrasound, and orbital computed tomography formed the basis for the diagnoses. PBMCs were separated from about 10 ml of fresh peripheral blood using Ficoll-Paque density gradient centrifugation. Total RNA was extracted using Trizol reagent, and RNA quality was assessed on an Agilent 2100 Bioanalyzer. Deletion took 2 bases off V and 6 bases off J, with a span of 7 bases between the germline ends. Looking up the germline V gene (reference sequence) yields CDR1 GTSNPN and CDR2 SVGIG. The CDR3 runs 11 amino acids, cysteine and phenylalanine included. Of all the DNA, just the CDR3 is kept, 33 bases in frame from base 1.

The TCR beta CDR3 regions were amplified from the RNA transcripts. A first-round RT-PCR of the TCR CDR3 used the HTBI primer set with the Qiagen OneStep RT-PCR kit. The libraries were constructed in a second round of multiplex PCR and then size-selected and purified. Sequencing of the libraries was done on an Illumina HiSeq2000 using paired-end 100 bp reads. The authors' analysis ran thus. Raw data were processed with SOAPnuke, discarding reads with adapters, uncalled bases, mean Phred below 15, or no exact constant-primer or identifier match. High-quality paired reads were merged using COPE v1.2.5, and each unique nucleotide sequence was defined as a clonotype. MiTCR v1.1 was used to align the clonotypes against IMGT TRBV, TRBD and TRBJ reference segments. The analysis was restricted to V-J combinations with a frequency above 0.0001, which together covered 99% to 99.2% of the repertoires. A TCS score was defined as the ratio of F50 (clonal expansion) to E x V (chaos), with BLOSUM62-based TCRdist applied between CDR3 peptides within each V-J. Welch's t-statistics and random forest reduced around 510 V-J features to 10 to 15, which were used in a naive Bayes classifier (R e1071). The public reads were quality trimmed at Q25 with fastp and then assembled into clones with MiXCR by TCRdb, keeping productive beta chains. Under each unique CDR3 protein, matching rows form one entry showing the most common genes and DNA. TCRdb's processing, not the study's, gives the V and J calls here. Here the sample has approximately 380,000 distinct CDR3 sequences; about a fifth occur a single time. The ten biggest clones cover approximately 4% of the sample.

Turning to this clonotype: The specificity of this receptor is unknown. No base quality information exists; no much larger clone differs at one position.

The V and J segments used are TRBV30 and TRBJ1-2; no D gene can be assigned with confidence. This receptor was taken from a woman under 30 with Graves' hyperthyroidism. The material sequenced was blood. The DNA reads as follows: TGTGCCTGGAGTCCGGGGAATGGCTACACCTTC. The translation is CAWSPGNGYTF.